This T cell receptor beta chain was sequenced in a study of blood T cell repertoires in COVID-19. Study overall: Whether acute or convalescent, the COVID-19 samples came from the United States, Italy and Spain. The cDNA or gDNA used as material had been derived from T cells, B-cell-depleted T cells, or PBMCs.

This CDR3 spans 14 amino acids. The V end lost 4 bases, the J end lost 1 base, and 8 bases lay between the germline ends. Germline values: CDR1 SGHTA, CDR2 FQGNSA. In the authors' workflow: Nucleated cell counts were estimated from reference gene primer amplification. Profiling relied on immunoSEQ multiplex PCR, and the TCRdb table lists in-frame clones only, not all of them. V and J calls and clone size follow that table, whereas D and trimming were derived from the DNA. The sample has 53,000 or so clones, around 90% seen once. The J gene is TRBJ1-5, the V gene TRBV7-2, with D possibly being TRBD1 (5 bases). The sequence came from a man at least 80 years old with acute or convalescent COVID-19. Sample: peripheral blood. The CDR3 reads CASSSRASNQPQHF. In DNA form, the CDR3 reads TGTGCCAGCAGCTCCAGGGCAAGCAATCAGCCCCAGCATTTT. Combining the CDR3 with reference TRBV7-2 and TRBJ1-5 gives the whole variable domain GAGVSQSPSNKVTEKGKDVELRCDPISGHTALYWYRQSLGQGLEFLIYFQGNSAPDKSGLPSDRFSAERTGGSVSTLTIQRTQQEDSAVYLCASSSRASNQPQHFGDGTRLSIL.